This TCR beta chain was captured by sequencing in a study of T cell repertoires in aging, cancer and after chemotherapy. Study as a whole: Six age groups, ranging from 30 or younger to 70 or older, included the donors. Over several months to years, re-sampled healthy donor repertoires clearly shared clones. The whole study produced a dataset of several million TCR reads.

Study results and caveats: The repertoire data cannot show anything about immunological memory following chemotherapy.

A mixed TRB-A/B primer pool amplified rearranged TRB by multiplex touch-down PCR. TCRdb passed the multiplex PCR reads through MiXCR, listing each CDR3 protein once. The sample has 2,500 to 3,500 distinct CDR3 sequences, approximately 29% seen once. This CDR3 region has 15 residues. Trimming took 3 bases from V and 2 from J; bases not matched to a gene: 5. Germline values: CDR1 MGHDK, CDR2 SYGVNS. The template was genomic DNA from peripheral blood, not RNA. As to this clonotype: Its antigen remains unknown.

The clonotype was recovered from a human donor in good health. The chain recombines TRBV25-1 with TRBJ2-3, with 7 bases lining up with TRBD2. Material: blood. The CDR3 sequence is CASSDQAGHTDTQYF. CDR3 nucleotides: TGTGCCAGCAGTGATCAAGCGGGGCACACAGATACGCAGTATTTT.